This passage covers 24 T cell receptor beta chains from one sample sequenced in a study of graft-versus-host responses after intestinal transplantation (dated by TCRdb to about 2021). Libraries were made using the immunoSEQ multiplex PCR assay. TCRdb stores this immuneACCESS table with in-frame sequences only. Part of the clones is absent; in the studies checked, under half of the shortfall reflects unresolved V genes, and no reason is known for the rest. The sample table lists around 100,000 clones, 75% to 95% of them with a count of one. The ten largest clonotypes hold under 0.2% of the sample. The sample's time point label, in plain terms: cells obtained before transplantation from donor or recipient. No antigens are known for them. The input for sequencing was unstimulated CD4+ T cells sorted from spleen or lymph node cells, taken before transplant. These receptors were collected from a human donor who was the organ donor for an intestinal transplant.

The chain recombines TRBV7-2 with TRBJ1-1; D may be TRBD1 (6 bases). With 1 base removed from V and 4 bases from J, the gap between germline ends came to 13 bases. In germline, CDR1 is SGHTA, CDR2 FQGNSA. CDR3 size: 15 residues. The CDR3 DNA is TGTGCCAGCAGCTTAGTTCGACAGGCGAGCACTGAAGCTTTCTTT. Protein sequence: CASSLVRQASTEAFF.

This chain uses TRBV2 with TRBJ1-3; no firm D call. The CDR3 sequence is 14 residues long. V was clipped by 6 bases and J by 0 bases, with 9 bases between them. The germline CDR1 and CDR2 sequences are SNHLY and FYNNEI. CDR3 nucleotides: TGTGCCAGCAGGGAGGGTTTCTCTGGAAACACCATATATTTT. Its protein product is CASREGFSGNTIYF.

V usage is TRBV30 and J usage is TRBJ2-4, with 7 bases that match TRBD1. V was pared by 2 bases and J by 5 bases, with 6 bases of the junction left unmatched. Germline CDR1 is GTSNPN and CDR2 is SVGIG (reference sequence). The CDR3 loop spans 14 amino acids. The chain's CDR3 is CAWSTSGTENIQYF. DNA for the CDR3: TGTGCCTGGAGTACCTCCGGGACAGAAAACATTCAGTACTTC. The full variable domain, rest sourced from reference TRBV30 and TRBJ2-4, is SQTIHQWPATLVQPVGSPLSLECTVEGTSNPNLYWYRQAAGRGLQLLFYSVGIGQISSEVPQNLSASRPQDRQFILSSKKLLLSDSGFYLCAWSTSGTENIQYFGAGTRLSVL.

This chain connects TRBV6-5 to TRBJ1-6, with TRBD1 matching 8 bases. After removal of 6 bases from V and 4 bases from J, the junction contained 5 bases not matched to a gene. CDR1 is MNHEY, CDR2 SVGAGI, per germline. This CDR3 is built from 15 residues. The CDR3, as DNA: TGTGCCAGCAGGACAGGGGTAATTTATAATTCACCCCTCCACTTT. Protein sequence: CASRTGVIYNSPLHF.

The chain links TRBV6-5 to TRBJ1-2, with TRBD1 as a possible D gene (6 bases). Looked up from germline, CDR1 is MNHEY and CDR2 is SVGAGI. The CDR3 contains 15 residues. The V end was cut by 0 bases, the J end by 8 bases, with 16 bases between. The CDR3 protein is CASSYSGARSLGYTF. CDR3 nucleotides: TGTGCCAGCAGTTACTCGGGGGCCAGATCCTTGGGCTACACCTTC.

The chain joins TRBV6-5 to TRBJ1-1, with D possibly being TRBD1 (5 bases). This CDR3 has 15 residues. V shed 6 bases and J shed 0 bases, with 14 bases lying between them. CDR1 MNHEY and CDR2 SVGAGI come from the germline V gene. This chain's CDR3 is CASRWGRTLNTEAFF. For the CDR3, the DNA is TGTGCCAGCAGGTGGGGCAGGACCCTGAACACTGAAGCTTTCTTT.

The chain carries TRBV28 and TRBJ1-6; the D gene is possibly TRBD1 (5 bases). Germline CDR1 MDHEN, CDR2 SYDVKM. Deletions cut 7 bases from V and 13 bases from J, with 23 bases between. This CDR3 spans 15 amino acids. CDR3 in DNA: TGTGCCAGCAAAACCGGTGGGGGGTCCCCTTTGCCCCTCCACTTT. Residues: CASKTGGGSPLPLHF.

This rearrangement joins TRBV27 to TRBJ2-2; 11 positions agree with TRBD2. V was clipped by 2 bases and J by 2 bases; unmatched bases: 4. This CDR3 has 17 residues. Germline CDR1 and CDR2: MNHEY and SMNVEV (reference sequence). The DNA for the CDR3 is TGTGCCAGCAGTTTAAGGCTAGCGGGGGGAAACACCGGGGAGCTGTTTTTT. Translated, it gives CASSLRLAGGNTGELFF.

The gene calls are TRBV29-1 and TRBJ2-3; tentatively, D is TRBD1 (6 bases). V was clipped by 4 bases and J by 0 bases, with 11 bases between them. The CDR3 runs to 14 residues. Germline V gives CDR1 SQVTM, CDR2 ANQGSEA. CDR3 nucleotides: TGCAGCGTTGTAACAGGGCCTAGCACAGATACGCAGTATTTT. It is translated as CSVVTGPSTDTQYF.

The rearrangement links TRBV12-5 to TRBJ1-3; D possibly corresponds to TRBD1 (5 bases). V was shortened by 1 base and J by 4 bases, with 17 bases between the two germline ends. The CDR3 covers 17 residues. Germline CDR1 is LGHNT and CDR2 is FRNRAP. CDR3 sequence (DNA): TGTGCTAGTGGTTTGGGTCTTGGGTGGGGGGACGGAAACACCATATATTTT. This encodes CASGLGLGWGDGNTIYF.

This chain joins TRBV7-8 and TRBJ2-6; 7 bases match TRBD1. With V trimmed by 1 base and J by 5 bases, 17 bases remained unmatched. Germline V gives CDR1 SGHVS, CDR2 FQNEAQ. This CDR3 contains 20 residues. The CDR3 DNA sequence: TGTGCCAGCAGCTTAGTGTTCGGTGGCGCCGACAGGGCCTGGGCCAACGTCCTGACTTTC. It codes for CASSLVFGGADRAWANVLTF.

This sequence joins TRBV5-4 and TRBJ2-5; D unclear. The CDR3 runs to 12 residues. Germline V lookup: CDR1 SGHNT, CDR2 YYREEE (reference sequence). Trimming removed 2 bases at V and 2 bases at J, with 4 bases between. CDR3 region: CASSLQQETQYF. The CDR3 DNA sequence: TGTGCCAGCAGCTTACAGCAAGAGACCCAGTACTTC.

This sequence joins TRBV2 and TRBJ2-1, with 12 bases that match TRBD2. In germline, CDR1 is SNHLY, CDR2 FYNNEI. V lost 8 bases and J lost 7; bases outside the gene matches: 6. This CDR3 spans 14 amino acids. The CDR3 DNA sequence: TGTGCCAGCTCGGCTAGCGGGGGGGGTAATGAGCAGTTCTTC. Translated, it gives CASSASGGGNEQFF. The complete variable domain, with remaining parts taken from reference TRBV2 and TRBJ2-1, reads EPEVTQTPSHQVTQMGQEVILRCVPISNHLYFYWYRQILGQKVEFLVSFYNNEISEKSEIFDDQFSVERPDGSNFTLKIRSTKLEDSAMYFCASSASGGGNEQFFGPGTRLTVL.

The V call is TRBV6-1, the J call TRBJ2-7; 8 bases are shared with TRBD2. CDR1 and CDR2 from the germline V gene are MNHNS and SASEGT. The J segment lost 5 bases and the V segment lost 6 bases, leaving 9 bases of the junction unmatched. This CDR3 contains 14 residues. The CDR3 DNA is TGTGCCAGCAGAACCGGGACTAGACCCCACGAGCAGTACTTC. Its protein is CASRTGTRPHEQYF.

The V and J genes are TRBV7-2 and TRBJ2-1; TRBD2 aligns across 11 bases. Unmatched junction bases numbered 5, after V lost 1 base and J lost 0 bases. This CDR3 is 18 amino acids long. Germline V lookup: CDR1 SGHTA, CDR2 FQGNSA. CDR3 region: CASSLGGTSGRSYNEQFF. In nucleotides, the CDR3 is TGTGCCAGCAGCTTAGGAGGGACTAGCGGCCGCTCCTACAATGAGCAGTTCTTC.

This clone was recorded once. This sequence joins TRBV7-3 and TRBJ1-1; D perhaps matches TRBD1 (6 bases). With 2 bases removed from V and 3 bases from J, the gap between germline ends came to 10 bases. The CDR3 extends over 14 amino acids. From germline, CDR1 is SGHTA and CDR2 FQGTGA. For the CDR3, the DNA is TGTGCCAGCAGCTTATCGCCAGGGGACACTGAAGCTTTCTTT. It is translated as CASSLSPGDTEAFF.

This sequence joins TRBV6-1 and TRBJ2-5, with 9 bases that match TRBD1. V was pared by 6 bases and J by 4 bases, with 6 bases of the junction left unmatched. The CDR3 is 14 amino acids. Germline values: CDR1 MNHNS, CDR2 SASEGT. The CDR3 nucleotides read TGTGCCAGCAGAACCGACAGGGGGGGAGAGACCCAGTACTTC. It yields the protein CASRTDRGGETQYF.

The chain links TRBV7-2 to TRBJ1-2; D uncertain. Germline V gives CDR1 SGHTA, CDR2 FQGNSA. The CDR3 is made up of 16 amino acids. V lost 2 bases, J lost 4 bases, and 17 bases lay in between. CDR3 in amino acids: CASSLNSYPSSYGYTF. The CDR3 DNA reads as TGTGCCAGCAGCTTAAATTCGTATCCTTCCAGCTATGGCTACACCTTC.

The genes are TRBV6-5 and TRBJ1-2; TRBD1 matches 7 bases. V shed 0 bases and J 7 bases; nucleotides not matched to a gene: 5. This CDR3 region has 14 residues. CDR1 and CDR2 (germline): MNHEY, SVGAGI. The CDR3 bases are TGTGCCAGCAGTTACTCGAAGGAGGGGGCTGGCTACACCTTC. Translated, it gives CASSYSKEGAGYTF.

The chain recombines TRBV19 with TRBJ2-7, with a possible D match to TRBD1 (8 bases). Germline loops: CDR1 LNHDA, CDR2 SQIVND (reference sequence). Between the trimmed V and J ends, which lost 1 base and 2 bases, there was a span of 12 bases. CDR3 length equals 15 residues. The CDR3 region has the DNA TGTGCCAGTAGTATAGGGACAGGGAGGGCCTACGAGCAGTACTTC. This encodes CASSIGTGRAYEQYF.

The J gene is TRBJ2-3, the V gene TRBV18; 12 bases map to TRBD1. Trimming cost V 0 bases and J 5 bases; bases outside gene matches: 9. CDR3 length equals 18 residues. From germline, CDR1 is KGHSH and CDR2 LQKENI. The CDR3 region has the DNA TGTGCCAGCTCACCACCGGTGGGACAGGGGGCCTCGATAGATACGCAGTATTTT. It specifies CASSPPVGQGASIDTQYF.

This rearrangement joins TRBV28 to TRBJ2-7, with 10 bases lining up with TRBD1. CDR1 MDHEN and CDR2 SYDVKM come from the germline V gene. The CDR3 is made up of 14 amino acids. Germline trimming cut 6 bases from V and 1 base from J; bases unmatched to any gene: 3. DNA for the CDR3: TGTGCCAGCAGGGGGACAGGGGATTCCTACGAGCAGTACTTC. Encoded protein: CASRGTGDSYEQYF.

A single count supports this clone. The rearrangement joins TRBV19 to TRBJ2-1, with TRBD2 matching 8 bases. The CDR3 has 13 amino acids. CDR1 and CDR2 (germline): LNHDA, SQIVND (reference sequence). Trimming at V came to 11 bases and at J to 6 bases, leaving 9 bases not matched to a gene. CDR3 coding DNA: TGTGCCTCAACCGGGACTAGAGCCAATGAGCAGTTCTTC. This translates into CASTGTRANEQFF.

CDR3 sequence (DNA): TGTGCCAGCAGTGGAGTTGATGGCTACACCTTC. Protein sequence: CASSGVDGYTF. The chain uses TRBV28 and TRBJ1-2; D gene ambiguous. Trimming stripped 5 bases from V and 6 bases from J, with 7 bases between. Germline V gene lookup returns CDR1 MDHEN and CDR2 SYDVKM. The CDR3 runs 11 residues.